These 13 T cell receptor beta chains originate from one sample sequenced in a study of identical twins (dated by TCRdb to about 2016). The library was made by 5' RACE. The instrument given in TCRdb is Illumina HiSeq 2000. Clones were called with MiXCR by TCRdb after fastp trimmed the public reads at Q25, and only in-frame beta chains were retained. All rows with the same CDR3 protein become a single entry with the most common DNA and genes. The sample data list over 200,000 distinct CDR3 sequences, and 6.5% of these were observed just once. The ten largest clones take up roughly 14% of the sample. These data were also filed under a second study, of T cells expressing NK-cell markers.

Sequenced sample: CD8+ T cells sorted from blood. The receptors shown here come from a woman aged 18-35 years in good health.

There are many counts of this clonotype. This sequence joins TRBV29-1 and TRBJ2-7; possible D gene TRBD1, 5 bases. Trimming stripped 8 bases from V and 7 bases from J, with 18 bases between. The length of the CDR3 is 12 residues. Germline-derived CDR1 and CDR2 are SQVTM and ANQGSEA. The DNA of the CDR3 is TGCAGCCTCCTGGACACCCTAGGGGAGCAGTACTTC. Translating gives CSLLDTLGEQYF.

The rearrangement uses TRBV12-3 or TRBV12-4 and TRBJ1-5, with TRBD1 as a possible D gene (5 bases). V lost 3 bases and J 6 bases, leaving 9 bases between the germline ends. The CDR3 has 13 residues. This chain's CDR3 is CASSFGTSQPQHF. The CDR3 DNA sequence: TGTGCCAGCAGTTTCGGGACGAGTCAGCCCCAGCATTTT.

This rearrangement joins TRBV7-9 to TRBJ2-1; D might be TRBD1 (6 bases). This CDR3 contains 15 residues. Between the trimmed V and J ends, which lost 5 bases and 7 bases, there was a span of 18 bases. Per the germline V gene, CDR1 is SEHNR and CDR2 is FQNEAQ (reference sequence). CDR3 in amino acids: CASSHRDLAPNEQFF. The CDR3 DNA follows: TGTGCCAGCAGCCACAGGGACCTGGCGCCGAATGAGCAGTTCTTC.

This chain links TRBV6-2 or TRBV6-3 with TRBJ2-3, with 11 bases matching TRBD2. From germline, CDR1 is MNHEY and CDR2 SVGEGT. CDR3 length equals 14 residues. With 4 bases clipped from V and 4 bases from J, the junction kept 1 base outside the gene matches. The CDR3 sequence is CASSSGLAADTQYF. CDR3 DNA sequence: TGTGCCAGCAGTTCGGGACTAGCGGCAGATACGCAGTATTTT.

This clonotype was observed a handful of times. CDR3 nucleotide sequence: TGCAGTGCTAGAGATAGCCTAGCGGGAGCCGGTTGGACAGATACGCAGTATTTT. It is translated as CSARDSLAGAGWTDTQYF. The J gene is TRBJ2-3, the V gene TRBV20-1; 10 nucleotides match TRBD2. This CDR3 spans 18 amino acids. Germline loops: CDR1 DFQATT, CDR2 SNEGSKA (reference sequence). V was pared by 0 bases and J by 3 bases, with 12 bases of the junction left unmatched.

This clonotype appeared many times. J is TRBJ1-3 and V is TRBV12-3 or TRBV12-4; no reliable D call. Trimming removed 2 bases from V and 8 bases from J, with 13 bases in between. The CDR3 totals 14 residues. CDR3 nucleotides: TGTGCCAGCAGTTTAACGTTAGGATGGGACACCATATATTTT. Translated: CASSLTLGWDTIYF.

The CDR3 DNA reads TGTGCCAGCAGTTACGACGGGACCTATGGCTACACCTTC. Protein: CASSYDGTYGYTF. The chain joins TRBV6-5 to TRBJ1-2, with D tentatively TRBD1 (5 bases). The CDR3 contains 13 residues. Germline loops: CDR1 MNHEY, CDR2 SVGAGI. The V end lost 2 bases, the J end lost 4 bases, and 8 bases lay between the germline ends.

This clonotype appeared a few times. V and J are TRBV7-6 and TRBJ1-1; weak D call: TRBD1 (5 bases). Trimming stripped 1 base from V and 9 bases from J, with 12 bases between. CDR3 size: 13 residues. Germline V gene sequence: CDR1 SGHVS, CDR2 FNYEAQ. The CDR3 bases are TGTGCCAGCAGCTTAGGGGGCAGATCCCAAGCTTTCTTT. Its protein product is CASSLGGRSQAFF.

This clonotype was detected a few times. The chain links TRBV7-9 to TRBJ2-2; D remains unclear. The germline V gene encodes CDR1 SEHNR and CDR2 FQNEAQ (reference sequence). V dropped 5 bases and J dropped 5 bases, with 12 bases sitting between them. The CDR3 consists of 14 residues. CDR3 sequence reads: CASSLAGRTGELFF. The CDR3 DNA follows: TGTGCCAGCAGCCTCGCCGGACGTACCGGGGAGCTGTTTTTT.

This clonotype showed up many times. The V and J genes are TRBV20-1 and TRBJ2-3; unclear D gene. Germline V gene lookup returns CDR1 DFQATT and CDR2 SNEGSKA (reference sequence). The ends were cut back, 3 bases at V and 1 base at J, with 8 bases in the middle. The CDR3 extends over 13 amino acids. The CDR3 DNA follows: TGCAGTGCTAGGAACCCCGGCACAGATACGCAGTATTTT. This gives the protein CSARNPGTDTQYF.

This clonotype has more than one count but fewer than ten. For the CDR3, the DNA is TGTGCCAGTAGTATGGCTAGCGGGGGCCCCTACGAGCAGTACTTC. The encoded protein is CASSMASGGPYEQYF. The V and J genes are TRBV19 and TRBJ2-7; 10 nucleotides line up with TRBD2. Germline CDR1 reads LNHDA; CDR2 reads SQIVND (reference sequence). This CDR3 is 15 amino acids long. The V gene end was trimmed by 3 bases and the J gene end by 2 bases; junction bases not matched to a gene: 4.

V gene TRBV29-1 combines with J gene TRBJ2-3, with 14 positions matching TRBD2. The germline CDR1 and CDR2 sequences are SQVTM and ANQGSEA. The CDR3 has 18 residues. Losses at the gene ends were 8 bases for V and 0 bases for J; bases not matched to a gene: 13. In DNA, the CDR3 is TGCAGCTCCTCGAGGGGACTAGCGGGAGCCCTTAGCACAGATACGCAGTATTTT. This gives the protein CSSSRGLAGALSTDTQYF.

This chain joins TRBV2 and TRBJ1-2; 9 nucleotides align to TRBD1. Germline lookup yields CDR1 SNHLY and CDR2 FYNNEI. The CDR3 has 14 amino acids. V was pared by 8 bases and J by 8 bases, with 12 bases of the junction left unmatched. This CDR3 reads CASRDRVTLGGYTF. In DNA form, the CDR3 reads TGTGCCAGCCGGGACAGGGTGACTCTGGGCGGCTACACCTTC.